This T cell receptor beta chain is drawn from a study of blood T cells in healthy people across ages. Study details: About one barcoded beta molecule per two T cells was the capture yield of template switching.

Findings and limits, study-wide: Lack of knowledge of donor CMV status possibly confounded expanded clonotype changes. Considered underestimates were the diversity estimates obtained from one million T cells.

Combining a sample-barcoded 5' primer with a J-beta primer mix, a second PCR ran for about 7 to 12 cycles. Each sample provided no less than 2.5 million CDR3-containing paired-end reads. One entry per CDR3 protein, called by TCRdb with MiXCR from the 5' RACE reads. The sample carries 600,000 or so distinct CDR3 sequences, 20% to 25% recorded once. This clonotype occurred a few times. The target antigen is unknown. The clonotype comes from a man in his 70s in good health. Sequencing was carried out using blood.

In DNA, the CDR3 is TGCAGTGCTACCCCTGGTAACGGGAGGCCGGGGGAGACCCAGTACTTC. Its protein is CSATPGNGRPGETQYF. The chain is built from TRBV20-1 and TRBJ2-5, with TRBD2 matching over 7 bases. V gave up 4 bases and J gave up 5 bases; unmatched junction bases: 16. There are 16 residues in the CDR3. CDR1 DFQATT and CDR2 SNEGSKA come from the germline V gene (reference sequence).